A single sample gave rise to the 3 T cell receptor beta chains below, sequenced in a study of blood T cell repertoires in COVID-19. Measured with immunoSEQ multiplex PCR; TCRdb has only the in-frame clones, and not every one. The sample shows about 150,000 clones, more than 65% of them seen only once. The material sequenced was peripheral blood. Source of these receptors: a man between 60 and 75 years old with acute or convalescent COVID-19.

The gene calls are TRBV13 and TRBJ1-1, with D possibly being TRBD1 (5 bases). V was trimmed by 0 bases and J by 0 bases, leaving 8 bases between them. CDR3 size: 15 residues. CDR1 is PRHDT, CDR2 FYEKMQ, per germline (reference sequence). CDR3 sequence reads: CASSLGKGMNTEAFF. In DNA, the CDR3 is TGTGCCAGCAGCTTAGGCAAGGGGATGAACACTGAAGCTTTCTTT.

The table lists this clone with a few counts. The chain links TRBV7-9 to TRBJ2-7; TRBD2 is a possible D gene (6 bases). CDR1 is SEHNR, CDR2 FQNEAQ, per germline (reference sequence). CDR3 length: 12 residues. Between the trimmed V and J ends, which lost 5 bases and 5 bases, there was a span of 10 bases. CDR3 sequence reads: CASSREEDEQYF. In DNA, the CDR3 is TGTGCCAGCAGCAGGGAGGAGGACGAGCAGTACTTC. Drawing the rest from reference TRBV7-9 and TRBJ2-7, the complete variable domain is DTGVSQNPRHKITKRGQNVTFRCDPISEHNRLYWYRQTLGQGPEFLTYFQNEAQLEKSRLLSDRFSAERPKGSFSTLEIQRTEQGDSAMYLCASSREEDEQYFGPGTRLTVT.

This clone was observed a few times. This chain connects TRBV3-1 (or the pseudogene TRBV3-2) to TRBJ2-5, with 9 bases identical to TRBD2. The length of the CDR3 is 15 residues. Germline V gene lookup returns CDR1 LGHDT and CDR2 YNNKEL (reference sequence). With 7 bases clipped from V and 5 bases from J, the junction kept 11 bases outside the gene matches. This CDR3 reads CASTLAGVVAETQYF. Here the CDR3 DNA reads TGTGCCAGCACCTTAGCGGGGGTCGTGGCTGAGACCCAGTACTTC.